This T cell receptor (beta chain) is from a study of blood T cell repertoires in COVID-19. Which cohort a participant joined came from the clinical history participants gave. Trimming left V 2 bases short and J 8 bases short, with 10 bases between. The CDR3 runs to 12 residues. From germline, CDR1 is SGHDT and CDR2 YYEEEE. Sequencing was performed with immunoSEQ multiplex PCR; in TCRdb, only in-frame clones are kept and a portion is missing. The table has approximately 140,000 clones, about 86% seen once. This receptor was identified in a woman aged 45-65 years who had recovered from COVID-19. The sample taken for sequencing was PBMCs or T cells enriched from blood (not recorded which). This chain joins TRBV5-6 and TRBJ1-2; D remains ambiguous. Written as DNA, the CDR3 is TGTGCCAGCAGCTTTGGACTGGGGGGCTACACCTTC. Amino acids: CASSFGLGGYTF.